A single sample gave rise to the 14 T cell receptor beta chains below, sequenced in a study of shared clonotypes between healthy human individuals. The naive CD8 population came from CD45RO-negative cells selected for CCR7, without terminally differentiated effector memory CD45RA+ cells. Libraries were prepared by immunoSEQ multiplex PCR; TCRdb keeps only in-frame clonotypes and omits some of them. The sample includes about 2.1 million clones, about 92% of them seen just once. Sequencing was carried out using naive CD8+ T cells from PBMCs. The source is a man aged 18 to 35 in good health. Some clones in this sample may be carry-over from other donors' samples.

The chain has TRBV28 and TRBJ2-7; 8 bases line up with TRBD2. Unmatched junction bases numbered 8, after V lost 2 bases and J lost 2 bases. Germline CDR1 and CDR2: MDHEN and SYDVKM. The CDR3 contains 16 residues. The CDR3 region has the DNA TGTGCCAGCAGTTTAAGTCTAGCGGGTGGAACCTACGAGCAGTACTTC. It yields the protein CASSLSLAGGTYEQYF.

V usage is TRBV10-3 and J usage is TRBJ2-7; 8 nucleotides agree with TRBD1. Losses at the gene ends were 5 bases for V and 1 base for J; bases not matched to a gene: 10. Germline V lookup: CDR1 ENHRY, CDR2 SYGVKD. The CDR3 has 16 residues. The CDR3 sequence: CAISHSDREPSYEQYF. The CDR3 region has the DNA TGTGCCATCAGTCACTCGGACAGGGAGCCATCCTACGAGCAGTACTTC.

This rearrangement joins TRBV10-3 to TRBJ2-6, with 9 bases aligning to TRBD2. The length of the CDR3 is 16 residues. V trimming: 8 bases; J trimming: 0 bases; junction bases outside the gene matches: 5. Per germline, CDR1 ENHRY and CDR2 SYGVKD. CDR3 nucleotides: TGTGCCATCCGACTAGCGGATATCTCTGGGGCCAACGTCCTGACTTTC. Its translation is CAIRLADISGANVLTF.

The rearrangement joins TRBV30 to TRBJ2-2, with TRBD1 matching over 7 bases. The V segment lost 5 bases and the J segment 4 bases; nucleotides outside the gene matches: 4. This CDR3 has 13 residues. Germline V gene sequence: CDR1 GTSNPN, CDR2 SVGIG (reference sequence). This CDR3 is CAWGGQSTGELFF. The CDR3 nucleotides are TGTGCCTGGGGGGGACAGTCCACCGGGGAGCTGTTTTTT.

The chain employs TRBV21-1 and TRBJ2-7; TRBD1, the table's D call, lacks a check against the DNA. TRBV21-1 is flagged as a pseudogene. The CDR3 totals 15 residues. The CDR3 region has the DNA TGTGCCAGCAGCACCCGGGACAGGGGGCCGTACGAGCAGTACTTC. It yields the protein CASSTRDRGPYEQYF.

The V and J genes are TRBV11-3 and TRBJ2-3; perhaps TRBD1 as D (6 bases). CDR3 length: 15 residues. The V gene's germline CDR1 is SGHNT and CDR2 YENEEA. Trimming removed 2 bases at V and 0 bases at J, with 9 bases between. The CDR3 region is CASSLLGQSTDTQYF. As DNA, the CDR3 is TGTGCCAGCAGCTTATTAGGACAGAGCACAGATACGCAGTATTTT.

The V gene is TRBV28, the J gene TRBJ1-2; possibly TRBD1 for D (5 bases). The germline V and J ends were trimmed by 6 bases and 7 bases, with 18 bases remaining between them. The CDR3 is 14 residues long. Germline V lookup: CDR1 MDHEN, CDR2 SYDVKM. The CDR3 coding sequence is TGTGCCAGCAGCGGGGGTTTTGTAGAGGGTGGCTACACCTTC. Protein sequence: CASSGGFVEGGYTF.

The genes are TRBV7-3 and TRBJ1-1; weak D call: TRBD1 (5 bases). CDR1 and CDR2 from the germline V gene are SGHTA and FQGTGA. V lost 3 bases and J lost 4, with 15 bases in between. The CDR3 loop spans 15 amino acids. The CDR3 is CASSLKLGVRTEAFF. For the CDR3, the DNA is TGTGCCAGCAGCTTGAAATTAGGGGTTCGCACTGAAGCTTTCTTT.

V is TRBV6-5 and J is TRBJ2-7; 13 bases are a match to TRBD2. Per germline, CDR1 MNHEY and CDR2 SVGAGI. This CDR3 has 15 amino acids. J gave up 11 bases and V 5 bases, and 12 bases lay outside the gene matches. The CDR3 DNA reads TGTGCCAGCAGTAAGGAACCGGGACTAGCGGGGTCGGAGTACTTC. It encodes CASSKEPGLAGSEYF.

This chain links TRBV7-8 with TRBJ2-7, with 10 nucleotides matching TRBD1. Germline CDR1 SGHVS, CDR2 FQNEAQ. The CDR3 runs 15 residues. With V trimmed by 4 bases and J by 4 bases, 7 bases remained unmatched. CDR3 sequence reads: CASSSRTGGDYEQYF. CDR3 nucleotide sequence: TGTGCCAGCAGCTCAAGGACAGGGGGGGATTACGAGCAGTACTTC.

This chain connects TRBV7-3 to TRBJ2-1; D unresolved. The V end lost 4 bases, the J end lost 7 bases, and 14 bases lay between the germline ends. The CDR3 contains 14 residues. The V gene's germline CDR1 is SGHTA and CDR2 FQGTGA. As DNA, the CDR3 is TGTGCCAGCAGCTCGCCCGACTTGAGGAATGAGCAGTTCTTC. Translated: CASSSPDLRNEQFF.

A note on this clone: The same CDR3 arises from other DNA sequences in this sample as well. This sequence joins TRBV7-6 and TRBJ1-5; D ambiguous. Germline V gene lookup returns CDR1 SGHVS and CDR2 FNYEAQ. Trimming took 0 bases from V and 3 from J, leaving 3 bases between them. The CDR3 totals 13 residues. In nucleotides, the CDR3 is TGTGCCAGCAGCTTAGCGGTCAATCAGCCCCAGCATTTT. Protein: CASSLAVNQPQHF. The whole variable domain, filled in from reference TRBV7-6 and TRBJ1-5, reads GAGVSQSPRYKVTKRGQDVALRCDPISGHVSLYWYRQALGQGPEFLTYFNYEAQQDKSGLPNDRFSAERPEGSISTLTIQRTEQRDSAMYRCASSLAVNQPQHFGDGTRLSIL.

The table lists this clone with a count of one. The chain combines TRBV5-6 with TRBJ1-1; D not resolved. V was pared by 4 bases and J by 7 bases, with 11 bases between. Germline CDR1 reads SGHDT; CDR2 reads YYEEEE. This CDR3 spans 12 amino acids. The CDR3 protein is CASSPGDGEAFF. As DNA, the CDR3 is TGTGCCAGCAGCCCCGGCGACGGTGAAGCTTTCTTT.

The V gene is TRBV11-2, the J gene TRBJ1-1; D unclear. Germline V gene lookup returns CDR1 SGHAT and CDR2 FQNNGV. The CDR3 length is 12 residues. V was trimmed by 6 bases and J by 4 bases, leaving 9 bases between them. The CDR3 DNA sequence: TGTGCCAGCAGGCAAGTGGGCACTGAAGCTTTCTTT. Protein sequence: CASRQVGTEAFF.